This T cell receptor beta chain was identified during a study of identical twins. Each CDR3 protein is one row after TCRdb ran MiXCR on the 5' RACE reads. The data contain 450,000 to 650,000 distinct CDR3 sequences, around 15% of them singletons. Study-wide results and limits: Twin pairs had excess sharing that was weaker in beta out-of-frame sequences.

Trimming pared 5 bases from V and 2 bases from J, leaving 13 bases between. The CDR3 totals 15 residues. The germline V gene encodes CDR1 MGHDK and CDR2 SYGVNS. All donors comprised healthy Caucasians. A note on this clonotype: Antigen specificity is unknown.

These data were also reused for a study on yellow fever vaccine responses in identical twins.

The rearrangement uses TRBV25-1 and TRBJ2-1; D might be TRBD2 (5 bases). What was sequenced was CD4+ T cells sorted from blood. The TCR sequence derives from a woman between 18 and 29 years old in good health. The chain's CDR3 is CASSRADLTYNEQFF. As DNA, the CDR3 is TGTGCCAGCAGTCGTGCGGACTTGACCTACAATGAGCAGTTCTTC. Full variable domain (missing parts from reference TRBV25-1 and TRBJ2-1): EADIYQTPRYLVIGTGKKITLECSQTMGHDKMYWYQQDPGMELHLIHYSYGVNSTEKGDLSSESTVSRIRTEHFPLTLESARPSHTSQYLCASSRADLTYNEQFFGPGTRLTVL.